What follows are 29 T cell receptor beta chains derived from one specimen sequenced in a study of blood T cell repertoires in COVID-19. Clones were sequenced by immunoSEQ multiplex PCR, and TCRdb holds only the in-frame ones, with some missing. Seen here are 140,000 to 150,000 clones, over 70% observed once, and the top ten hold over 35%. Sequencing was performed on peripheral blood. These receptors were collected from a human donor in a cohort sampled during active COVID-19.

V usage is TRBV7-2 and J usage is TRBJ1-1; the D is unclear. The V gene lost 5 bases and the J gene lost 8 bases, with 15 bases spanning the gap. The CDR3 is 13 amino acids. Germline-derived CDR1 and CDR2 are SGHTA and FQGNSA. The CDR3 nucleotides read TGTGCCAGCAGCCCCCGAGTCCGCAGGGAAGCTTTCTTT. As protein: CASSPRVRREAFF.

The CDR3 nucleotides read TGTGCCAGCAGTTTCGGGACTAGCGGAGCTAATGAGCAGTTCTTC. The encoded protein is CASSFGTSGANEQFF. This chain joins TRBV27 and TRBJ2-1; TRBD2 aligns across 11 bases. The CDR3 runs to 15 residues. Trimming cost V 3 bases and J 7 bases; bases outside gene matches: 5. Germline lookup yields CDR1 MNHEY and CDR2 SMNVEV (reference sequence).

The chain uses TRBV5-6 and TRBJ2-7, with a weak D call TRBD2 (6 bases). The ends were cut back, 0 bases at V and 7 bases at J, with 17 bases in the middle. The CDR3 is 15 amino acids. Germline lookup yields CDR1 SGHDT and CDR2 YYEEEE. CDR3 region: CASSLGQGGYGEQYV. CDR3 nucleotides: TGTGCCAGCAGCTTGGGGCAGGGAGGTTATGGAGAGCAGTACGTC.

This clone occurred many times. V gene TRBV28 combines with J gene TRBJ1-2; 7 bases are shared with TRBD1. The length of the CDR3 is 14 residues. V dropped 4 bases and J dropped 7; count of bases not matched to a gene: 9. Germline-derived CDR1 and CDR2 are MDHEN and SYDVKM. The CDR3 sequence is CASSSTGVRGGYTF. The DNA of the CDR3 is TGTGCCAGCAGTTCTACAGGGGTAAGGGGTGGCTACACCTTC.

For the CDR3, the DNA is TGTGCCATCAGGACGGGACTAGCCGAGTGGTATGAGCAGTTCTTC. Its protein is CAIRTGLAEWYEQFF. The V call is TRBV10-3, the J call TRBJ2-1, with 9 positions matching TRBD2. Germline loops: CDR1 ENHRY, CDR2 SYGVKD. The ends lost 6 bases at V and 8 bases at J; junction bases unmatched: 11. CDR3 size: 15 residues.

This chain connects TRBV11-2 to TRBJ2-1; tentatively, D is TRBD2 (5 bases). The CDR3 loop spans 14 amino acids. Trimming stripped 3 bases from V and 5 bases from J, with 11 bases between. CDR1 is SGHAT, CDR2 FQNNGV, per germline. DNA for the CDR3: TGTGCCAGCAGCTTTGGCGGGTCCAACAATGAGCAGTTCTTC. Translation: CASSFGGSNNEQFF.

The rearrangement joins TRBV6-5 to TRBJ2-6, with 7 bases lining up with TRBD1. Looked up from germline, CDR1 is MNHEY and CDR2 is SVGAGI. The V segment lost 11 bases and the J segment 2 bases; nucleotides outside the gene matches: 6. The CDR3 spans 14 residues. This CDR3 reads CAGHRGAGANVLTF. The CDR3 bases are TGTGCCGGACACAGGGGCGCTGGGGCCAACGTCCTGACTTTC.

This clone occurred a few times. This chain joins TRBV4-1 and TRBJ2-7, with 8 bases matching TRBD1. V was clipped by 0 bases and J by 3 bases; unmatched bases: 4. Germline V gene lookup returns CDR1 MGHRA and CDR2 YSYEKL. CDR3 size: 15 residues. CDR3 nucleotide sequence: TGCGCCAGCAGCCAAGAAGACAGGGGATTCTACGAGCAGTACTTC. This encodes CASSQEDRGFYEQYF.

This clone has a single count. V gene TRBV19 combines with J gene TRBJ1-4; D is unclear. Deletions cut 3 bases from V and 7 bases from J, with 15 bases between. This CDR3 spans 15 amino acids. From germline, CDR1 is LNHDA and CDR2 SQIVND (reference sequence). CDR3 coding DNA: TGTGCCAGTAGTATGGTAGACATTGAGGGTGAAAAACTGTTTTTT. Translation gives CASSMVDIEGEKLFF.

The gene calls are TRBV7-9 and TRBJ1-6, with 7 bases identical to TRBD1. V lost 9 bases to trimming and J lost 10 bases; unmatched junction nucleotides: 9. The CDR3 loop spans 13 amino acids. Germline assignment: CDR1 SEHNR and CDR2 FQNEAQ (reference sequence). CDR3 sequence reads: CARQGNLTSPLHF. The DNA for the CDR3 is TGTGCCAGACAGGGGAATCTGACCTCACCCCTCCACTTT.

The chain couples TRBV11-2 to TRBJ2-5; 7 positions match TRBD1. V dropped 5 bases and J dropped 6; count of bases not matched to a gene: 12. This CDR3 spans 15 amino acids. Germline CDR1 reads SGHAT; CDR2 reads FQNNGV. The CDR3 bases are TGTGCCAGCAGCAACTCCCGAGGGGGCGGCCAGACCCAGTACTTC. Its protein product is CASSNSRGGGQTQYF.

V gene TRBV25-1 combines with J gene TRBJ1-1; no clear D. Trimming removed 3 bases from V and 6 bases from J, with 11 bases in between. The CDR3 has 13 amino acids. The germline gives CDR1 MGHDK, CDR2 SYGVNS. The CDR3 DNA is TGTGCCAGCAGTGAGGGGAAGGGAGCTGAAGCTTTCTTT. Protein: CASSEGKGAEAFF. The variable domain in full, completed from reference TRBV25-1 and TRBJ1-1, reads EADIYQTPRYLVIGTGKKITLECSQTMGHDKMYWYQQDPGMELHLIHYSYGVNSTEKGDLSSESTVSRIRTEHFPLTLESARPSHTSQYLCASSEGKGAEAFFGQGTRLTVV.

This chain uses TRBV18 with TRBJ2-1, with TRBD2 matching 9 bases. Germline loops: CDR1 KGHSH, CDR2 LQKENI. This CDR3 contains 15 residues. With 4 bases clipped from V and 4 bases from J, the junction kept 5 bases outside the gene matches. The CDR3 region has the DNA TGTGCCAGCTCACAGCCCAGCGGGAGGTACAATGAGCAGTTCTTC. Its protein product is CASSQPSGRYNEQFF.

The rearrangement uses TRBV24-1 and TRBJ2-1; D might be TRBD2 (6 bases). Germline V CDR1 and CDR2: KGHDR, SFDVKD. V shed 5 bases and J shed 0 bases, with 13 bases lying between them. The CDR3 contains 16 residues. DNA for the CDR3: TGTGCCACCAGTGTTGCTCTAGCGAGCTCCTACAATGAGCAGTTCTTC. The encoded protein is CATSVALASSYNEQFF.

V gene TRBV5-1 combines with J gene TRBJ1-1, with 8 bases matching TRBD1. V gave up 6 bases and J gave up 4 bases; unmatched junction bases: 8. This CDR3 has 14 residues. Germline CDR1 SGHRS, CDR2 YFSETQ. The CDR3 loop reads CASNGAGGTTEAFF. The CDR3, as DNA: TGCGCCAGCAACGGGGCAGGGGGCACCACTGAAGCTTTCTTT. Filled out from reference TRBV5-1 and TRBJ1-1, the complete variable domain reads KAGVTQTPRYLIKTRGQQVTLSCSPISGHRSVSWYQQTPGQGLQFLFEYFSETQRNKGNFPGRFSGRQFSNSRSEMNVSTLELGDSALYLCASNGAGGTTEAFFGQGTRLTVV.

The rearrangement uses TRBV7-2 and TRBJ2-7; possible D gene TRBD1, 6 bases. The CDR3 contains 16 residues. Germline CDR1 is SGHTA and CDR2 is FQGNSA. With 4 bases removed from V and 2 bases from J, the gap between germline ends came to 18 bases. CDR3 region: CASSSSFDRRTYEQYF. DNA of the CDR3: TGTGCCAGCAGCTCCTCATTCGACAGGCGGACCTACGAGCAGTACTTC.

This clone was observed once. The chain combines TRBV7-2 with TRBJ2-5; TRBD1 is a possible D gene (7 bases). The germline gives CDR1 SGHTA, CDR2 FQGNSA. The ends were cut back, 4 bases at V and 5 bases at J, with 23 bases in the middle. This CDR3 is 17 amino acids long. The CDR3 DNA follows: TGTGCCAGCAGCTCGAGGGGGCGAGCGGGTAATTACGAGACCCAGTACTTC. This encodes CASSSRGRAGNYETQYF.

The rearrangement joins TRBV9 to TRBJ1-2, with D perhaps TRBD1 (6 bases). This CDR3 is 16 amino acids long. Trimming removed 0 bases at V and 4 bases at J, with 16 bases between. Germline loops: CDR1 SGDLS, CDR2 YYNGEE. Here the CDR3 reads CASSVDQKQGLYGYTF. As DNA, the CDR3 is TGTGCCAGCAGCGTAGATCAAAAACAGGGCCTCTATGGCTACACCTTC.

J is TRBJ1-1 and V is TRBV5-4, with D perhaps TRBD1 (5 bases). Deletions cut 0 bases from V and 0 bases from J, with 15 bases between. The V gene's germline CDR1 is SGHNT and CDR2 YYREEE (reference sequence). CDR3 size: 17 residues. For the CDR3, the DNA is TGTGCCAGCAGCTTGGGGTCAGGGTTGAGGATGAACACTGAAGCTTTCTTT. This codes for CASSLGSGLRMNTEAFF.

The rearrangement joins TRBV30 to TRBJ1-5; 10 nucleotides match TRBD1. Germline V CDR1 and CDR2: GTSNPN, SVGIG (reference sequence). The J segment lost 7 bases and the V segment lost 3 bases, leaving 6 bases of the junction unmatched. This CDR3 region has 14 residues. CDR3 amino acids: CAWSADRGGQPQHF. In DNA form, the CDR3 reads TGTGCCTGGAGCGCGGACAGGGGGGGCCAGCCCCAGCATTTT.

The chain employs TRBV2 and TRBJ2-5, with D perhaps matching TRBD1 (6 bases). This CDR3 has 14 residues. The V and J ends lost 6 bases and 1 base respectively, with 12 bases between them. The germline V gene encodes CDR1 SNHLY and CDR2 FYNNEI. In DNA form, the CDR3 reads TGTGCCAGCAGCGTAGACAGGTTCCAAGAGACCCAGTACTTC. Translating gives CASSVDRFQETQYF.

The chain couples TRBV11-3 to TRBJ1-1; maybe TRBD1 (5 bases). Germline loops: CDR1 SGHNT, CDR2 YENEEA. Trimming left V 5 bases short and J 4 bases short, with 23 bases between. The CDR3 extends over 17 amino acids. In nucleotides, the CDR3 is TGTGCCAGCAGCCCAGCAGCCCCCGGGGGTCGCTCCACTGAAGCTTTCTTT. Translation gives CASSPAAPGGRSTEAFF.

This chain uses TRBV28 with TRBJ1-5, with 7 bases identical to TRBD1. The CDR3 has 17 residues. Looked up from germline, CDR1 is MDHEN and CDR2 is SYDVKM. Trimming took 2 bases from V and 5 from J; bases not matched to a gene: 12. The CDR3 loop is CASSLAQGEFVYQPQHF. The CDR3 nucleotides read TGTGCCAGCAGTTTAGCGCAGGGGGAATTTGTTTATCAGCCCCAGCATTTT. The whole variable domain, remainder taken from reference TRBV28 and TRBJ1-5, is DVKVTQSSRYLVKRTGEKVFLECVQDMDHENMFWYRQDPGLGLRLIYFSYDVKMKEKGDIPEGYSVSREKKERFSLILESASTNQTSMYLCASSLAQGEFVYQPQHFGDGTRLSIL.

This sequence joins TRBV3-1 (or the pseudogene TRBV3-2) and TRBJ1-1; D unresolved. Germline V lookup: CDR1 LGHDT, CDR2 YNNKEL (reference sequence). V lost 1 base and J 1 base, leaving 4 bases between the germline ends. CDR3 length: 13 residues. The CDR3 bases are TGTGCCAGCAGCCAAGTGGCGAACACTGAAGCTTTCTTT. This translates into CASSQVANTEAFF.

CDR3 residues: CASSLVAGGFNGYTF. The CDR3 region has the DNA TGCGCCAGCAGCTTGGTGGCAGGGGGATTTAATGGCTACACCTTC. This chain joins TRBV5-1 and TRBJ1-2; the match to TRBD1 covers 7 bases. The germline V gene has CDR1 SGHRS and CDR2 YFSETQ. There are 15 residues in the CDR3. Trimming removed 0 bases from V and 6 bases from J; junction bases left unmatched: 8.

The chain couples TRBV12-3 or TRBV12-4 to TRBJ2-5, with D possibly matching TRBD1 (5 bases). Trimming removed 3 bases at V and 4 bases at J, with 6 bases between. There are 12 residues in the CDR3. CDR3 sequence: CASSFRGETQYF. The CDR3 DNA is TGTGCCAGCAGTTTTAGGGGAGAGACCCAGTACTTC.

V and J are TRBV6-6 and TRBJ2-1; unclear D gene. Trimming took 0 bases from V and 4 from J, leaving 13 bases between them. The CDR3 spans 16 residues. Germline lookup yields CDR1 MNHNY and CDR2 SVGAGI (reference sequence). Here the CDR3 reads CASSYSPSLSYNEQFF. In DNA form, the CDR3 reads TGTGCCAGCAGTTACTCCCCGAGTTTGAGTTACAATGAGCAGTTCTTC.

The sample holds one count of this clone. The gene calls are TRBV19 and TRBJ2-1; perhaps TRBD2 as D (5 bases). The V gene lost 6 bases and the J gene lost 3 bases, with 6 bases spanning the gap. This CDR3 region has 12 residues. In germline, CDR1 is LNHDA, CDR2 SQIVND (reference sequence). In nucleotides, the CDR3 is TGTGCCAGTAGCGGACTCTACAATGAGCAGTTCTTC. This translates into CASSGLYNEQFF.

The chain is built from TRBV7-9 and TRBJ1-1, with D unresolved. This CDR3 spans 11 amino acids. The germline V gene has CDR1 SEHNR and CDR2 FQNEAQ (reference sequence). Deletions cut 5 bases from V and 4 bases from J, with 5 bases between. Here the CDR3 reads CASSPSTEAFF. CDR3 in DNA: TGTGCCAGCAGCCCGAGCACTGAAGCTTTCTTT.